Listed here are 24 T cell receptor beta chains from one sample, sequenced in a study of cytomegalovirus exposure and HLA in healthy donors. The PCR made use of 60 Vbeta and 13 Jbeta primers. Here immunoSEQ multiplex PCR was the method, and the copy in TCRdb shows in-frame clones only, minus some. The sample carries about 160,000 clones, approximately 84% recorded once. What was sequenced was PBMCs. The receptor source for this set is a man aged 50 to 59 in good health and CMV-seropositive.

This chain links TRBV28 with TRBJ2-7; 8 nucleotides align to TRBD1. This CDR3 is 15 amino acids long. V was pared by 4 bases and J by 4 bases, with 9 bases of the junction left unmatched. Germline V gene lookup returns CDR1 MDHEN and CDR2 SYDVKM. CDR3 sequence: CASSSRTGLVYEQYF. In nucleotides, the CDR3 is TGTGCCAGCAGTTCCCGGACAGGGCTGGTGTACGAGCAGTACTTC.

J is TRBJ1-5 and V is TRBV5-1; 7 bases are a match to TRBD1. There are 13 residues in the CDR3. J gave up 7 bases and V 4 bases, and 5 bases lay outside the gene matches. The V gene's germline CDR1 is SGHRS and CDR2 YFSETQ. CDR3 region: CASSPDREQPQHF. CDR3 in DNA: TGCGCCAGCAGCCCCGACAGGGAACAGCCCCAGCATTTT.

V usage is TRBV5-1 and J usage is TRBJ2-5; tentatively, D is TRBD1 (5 bases). Gene TRBJ2-7 matches the end of the DNA better, so the J call may be wrong. CDR3 length: 14 residues. Germline V gene lookup returns CDR1 SGHRS and CDR2 YFSETQ. The CDR3 region has the DNA TGCGCCAGCAGCCCAAGGCAGGGATCCTACGAGCAGTACTTC. Encoded protein: CASSPRQGSYEQYF.

Concerning this clone itself: The CDR3 does not end in the conserved phenylalanine or tryptophan, so this is likely a read error. V is TRBV11-3 and J is TRBJ2-7; perhaps TRBD2 as D (5 bases). V was shortened by 0 bases and J by 1 base, with 7 bases between the two germline ends. This CDR3 is 14 amino acids long. CDR1 and CDR2 from the germline V gene are SGHNT and YENEEA. The DNA for the CDR3 is TGTGCCAGCAGCTTAGAGGCGGGTTCCTACGAGCAGTACCTC. Protein sequence: CASSLEAGSYEQYL.

As DNA, the CDR3 is TGTGCCAGCAGCTGGGGACAGGCTCCCTACGAGCAGTACTTC. It is translated as CASSWGQAPYEQYF. The chain couples TRBV11-2 to TRBJ2-7, with 8 bases identical to TRBD1. CDR1 is SGHAT, CDR2 FQNNGV, per germline. Unmatched junction bases numbered 4, after V lost 4 bases and J lost 2 bases. CDR3 length equals 14 residues.

This sequence joins TRBV25-1 and TRBJ2-6; 8 positions match TRBD2. The CDR3 totals 16 residues. V was pared by 4 bases and J by 2 bases, with 4 bases of the junction left unmatched. Germline V gene lookup returns CDR1 MGHDK and CDR2 SYGVNS. The CDR3 DNA is TGTGCCAGCAGTGGGCGGGGGGTTACTGGGGCCAACGTCCTGACTTTC. Residues: CASSGRGVTGANVLTF.

The chain couples TRBV9 to TRBJ1-1, with 7 bases fitting TRBD1. The J segment lost 5 bases and the V segment lost 3 bases, leaving 13 bases of the junction unmatched. Germline V CDR1 and CDR2: SGDLS, YYNGEE. The CDR3 has 16 amino acids. The CDR3 DNA is TGTGCCAGCAGCGCACACTTGACAGGGCAAGATACTGAAGCTTTCTTT. This encodes CASSAHLTGQDTEAFF. The whole variable domain, remainder taken from reference TRBV9 and TRBJ1-1, is DSGVTQTPKHLITATGQRVTLRCSPRSGDLSVYWYQQSLDQGLQFLIQYYNGEERAKGNILERFSAQQFPDLHSELNLSSLELGDSALYFCASSAHLTGQDTEAFFGQGTRLTVV.

The V call is TRBV29-1, the J call TRBJ1-4; the D is unclear. This CDR3 spans 13 amino acids. The ends were cut back, 3 bases at V and 4 bases at J, with 9 bases in the middle. Per germline, CDR1 SQVTM and CDR2 ANQGSEA. This CDR3 is CSVDLGHNEKLFF. The CDR3 DNA follows: TGCAGCGTTGATCTTGGGCATAATGAAAAACTGTTTTTT.

This sequence joins TRBV9 and TRBJ2-5; 7 bases line up with TRBD2. V shed 0 bases, J shed 1 base, and the junction held 9 bases outside the gene matches. Germline CDR1 and CDR2: SGDLS and YYNGEE. The CDR3 has 17 residues. CDR3 DNA: TGTGCCAGCAGCGTAGGGGCTAGCGGAATTTTCCAAGAGACCCAGTACTTC. Translating gives CASSVGASGIFQETQYF.

This clone has more than one count but fewer than ten. The chain couples TRBV5-1 to TRBJ2-3, with TRBD2 as a possible D gene (5 bases). The CDR3 extends over 12 amino acids. V was cut by 0 bases and J by 9 bases, with 8 bases left in between. Per the germline V gene, CDR1 is SGHRS and CDR2 is YFSETQ. DNA of the CDR3: TGCGCCAGCAGCTTGGGCTCGGGGACGCAGTATTTT. Its protein is CASSLGSGTQYF.

The rearrangement links TRBV10-2 to TRBJ2-1; TRBD2 matches at 8 bases. The trim removed 5 bases at V and 7 bases at J, leaving 13 bases unmatched. The germline V gene has CDR1 WSHSY and CDR2 SAAADI. The CDR3 is 16 amino acids. CDR3 residues: CASSLTSGGVTNEQFF. The CDR3, as DNA: TGCGCCAGCAGTCTTACCAGCGGGGGAGTCACGAATGAGCAGTTCTTC.

This clone was recorded a few times. The chain recombines TRBV4-2 with TRBJ1-1; D gene uncertain. The CDR3 is made up of 14 amino acids. V gave up 0 bases and J gave up 0 bases, with 5 bases separating them. CDR1 and CDR2 (germline): LGHNA, YNFKEQ. CDR3 coding DNA: TGTGCCAGCAGCCAAGATGGAGTGAACACTGAAGCTTTCTTT. Its protein product is CASSQDGVNTEAFF.

Here the CDR3 reads CASSERGYGYTF. In DNA form, the CDR3 reads TGTGCCAGCAGTGAAAGAGGTTATGGCTACACCTTC. The chain links TRBV25-1 to TRBJ1-2; D is ambiguous. The CDR3 runs to 12 residues. Germline-derived CDR1 and CDR2 are MGHDK and SYGVNS. The V gene lost 2 bases and the J gene lost 5 bases, with 6 bases spanning the gap.

The chain has TRBV10-2 and TRBJ2-4; D perhaps matches TRBD2 (6 bases). The V gene's germline CDR1 is WSHSY and CDR2 SAAADI. Trimming stripped 2 bases from V and 0 bases from J, with 14 bases between. This CDR3 has 17 amino acids. This CDR3 is CASSEIGAGRAKNIQYF. As DNA, the CDR3 is TGCGCCAGCAGTGAGATCGGGGCGGGACGAGCCAAAAACATTCAGTACTTC.

V gene TRBV19 combines with J gene TRBJ2-7, with a tentative D call TRBD2 (5 bases). CDR1 is LNHDA, CDR2 SQIVND, per germline (reference sequence). Trimming took 5 bases from V and 2 from J, leaving 16 bases between them. The CDR3 is 15 amino acids. The CDR3 sequence: CASSVVEAGAYEQYF. In nucleotides, the CDR3 is TGTGCCAGTAGTGTGGTTGAGGCGGGCGCCTACGAGCAGTACTTC.

V usage is TRBV5-1 and J usage is TRBJ1-5; 8 bases align to TRBD1. CDR1 SGHRS and CDR2 YFSETQ come from the germline V gene. The CDR3 is 18 amino acids. V lost 0 bases, J lost 6 bases, and 14 bases stayed unmatched. CDR3 in amino acids: CASSLGPGQGARSQPQHF. DNA of the CDR3: TGCGCCAGCAGCTTGGGCCCGGGCCAGGGGGCGCGTAGTCAGCCCCAGCATTTT. Full variable domain (missing parts from reference TRBV5-1 and TRBJ1-5): KAGVTQTPRYLIKTRGQQVTLSCSPISGHRSVSWYQQTPGQGLQFLFEYFSETQRNKGNFPGRFSGRQFSNSRSEMNVSTLELGDSALYLCASSLGPGQGARSQPQHFGDGTRLSIL.

Only a few counts were recorded for this clone. The chain employs TRBV7-2 and TRBJ2-2; 8 bases align to TRBD1. The CDR3 covers 12 residues. Germline trimming cut 6 bases from V and 6 bases from J; bases unmatched to any gene: 0. The germline CDR1 and CDR2 sequences are SGHTA and FQGNSA. This CDR3 reads CASRQGAGELFF. The DNA of the CDR3 is TGTGCCAGCAGACAGGGGGCCGGGGAGCTGTTTTTT.

This clone was found a few times. The chain carries TRBV11-1 and TRBJ2-7; TRBD1 might be the D (5 bases). This CDR3 contains 13 residues. CDR1 is SGHAT and CDR2 is FQDESV in the germline V gene (reference sequence). Trimming removed 5 bases at V and 8 bases at J, with 16 bases between. CDR3 protein: CASSNQGVGQQYF. CDR3 sequence (DNA): TGTGCCAGCAGCAACCAGGGTGTGGGGCAGCAGTACTTC.

The J gene is TRBJ2-1, the V gene TRBV15; D is uncertain. The CDR3 sequence is 17 residues long. Looked up from germline, CDR1 is LNHNV and CDR2 is YYDKDF (reference sequence). V was cut by 3 bases and J by 8 bases, with 23 bases left in between. The CDR3 loop is CATSSAQAPSGTHEQFF. The CDR3 region has the DNA TGTGCCACCAGCAGCGCGCAAGCGCCATCCGGCACCCATGAGCAGTTCTTC.

This chain joins TRBV2 and TRBJ2-2, with D possibly matching TRBD2 (6 bases). Germline loops: CDR1 SNHLY, CDR2 FYNNEI. V gave up 11 bases and J gave up 1 base, with 14 bases separating them. This CDR3 has 14 residues. The CDR3 DNA sequence: TGTGCCCGGGAGCGCGGGCGGAACACCGGGGAGCTGTTTTTT. The encoded protein is CARERGRNTGELFF.

In its sample, this clone was seen once. The V call is TRBV9, the J call TRBJ2-3; TRBD2 agrees at 7 bases. CDR1 SGDLS and CDR2 YYNGEE come from the germline V gene. This CDR3 comprises 15 residues. J lost 0 bases, V lost 4 bases, and 5 bases had no gene match. CDR3 sequence reads: CASSTLAASTDTQYF. Written as DNA, the CDR3 is TGTGCCAGCAGCACCCTAGCGGCTAGCACAGATACGCAGTATTTT.

The V call is TRBV11-2, the J call TRBJ2-1; the match to TRBD2 covers 8 bases. Germline assignment: CDR1 SGHAT and CDR2 FQNNGV. The CDR3 length is 16 residues. Trimming at V came to 3 bases and at J to 8 bases, leaving 12 bases not matched to a gene. The CDR3 sequence is CASSLVAGMLWHEQFF. The CDR3 bases are TGTGCCAGCAGCTTGGTAGCGGGAATGCTTTGGCATGAGCAGTTCTTC.

This clone showed up just once. The chain joins TRBV28 to TRBJ2-5; 13 bases are shared with TRBD2. The CDR3 runs to 17 residues. V dropped 2 bases and J dropped 11; count of bases not matched to a gene: 14. Germline V gene sequence: CDR1 MDHEN, CDR2 SYDVKM. As DNA, the CDR3 is TGTGCCAGCAGTTTAGAGGGACTAGCGGGGCGTTGGTTAGGGCAGTACTTC. Amino acids: CASSLEGLAGRWLGQYF.

The chain has TRBV28 and TRBJ2-7, with 8 bases identical to TRBD2. Germline CDR1 and CDR2: MDHEN and SYDVKM. V shed 10 bases, J shed 3 bases, and the junction held 8 bases outside the gene matches. The CDR3 has 13 amino acids. CDR3 nucleotide sequence: TGTGCCACCTATGTAGCGGGATTCTACGAGCAGTACTTC. Translating it yields CATYVAGFYEQYF.